What follows are 2 T cell receptor beta chains derived from one specimen sequenced in a study of blood T cell repertoires in COVID-19. Assay: immunoSEQ multiplex PCR; the TCRdb copy retains only in-frame clones and omits some. The profile shows about 130,000 clones, around four fifths of them singletons. Sequencing was performed on peripheral blood. The receptor source for this set is a man between 60 and 75 years old who had recovered from COVID-19.

The J gene is TRBJ2-1, the V gene TRBV28; 7 bases fit TRBD2. The V gene end was trimmed by 3 bases and the J gene end by 4 bases; junction bases not matched to a gene: 6. The germline V gene has CDR1 MDHEN and CDR2 SYDVKM. CDR3 size: 15 residues. The CDR3 here is CASSFGLAEYNEQFF. The CDR3 DNA follows: TGTGCCAGCAGTTTCGGGCTAGCGGAGTACAATGAGCAGTTCTTC.

V gene TRBV6-2 or TRBV6-3 combines with J gene TRBJ2-6, with TRBD1 as a possible D gene (6 bases). Germline V gene data show CDR1 as MNHEY and CDR2 as SVGEGT. The CDR3 contains 18 residues. V was cut by 4 bases and J by 0 bases, with 16 bases left in between. CDR3 nucleotide sequence: TGTGCCAGCAGTTCCATCGGGACACGGAGCTCTGGGGCCAACGTCCTGACTTTC. Translation gives CASSSIGTRSSGANVLTF.